Listed here are 15 T cell receptor beta chains from one sample, sequenced in a study of blood T cell repertoires in COVID-19 (dated by TCRdb to the early 2020s). Receptor amplification or capture employed the immunoSEQ multiplex PCR assay. In its TCRdb copy, this immuneACCESS table keeps in-frame sequences only and misses some clones. Where compared with another copy, unresolved V genes explain less than half of these, and the others have no known cause. Recorded for this sample are some 100,000 clones; roughly 84% of them occurred a single time. Clones ranked in the top ten supply 5.5% to 8% of the sample. Sequences were obtained from peripheral blood. These receptors were collected from a woman between 50 and 59 years old with acute or convalescent COVID-19.

The chain uses TRBV6-5 and TRBJ1-2, with a tentative D call TRBD1 (6 bases). The CDR3 consists of 15 residues. V was shortened by 7 bases and J by 14 bases, with 29 bases between the two germline ends. The germline V gene has CDR1 MNHEY and CDR2 SVGAGI. The CDR3 DNA follows: TGTGCCAGCACTCCATGGAGGACAGACCACTATGTTGGGACCTTC. Its protein is CASTPWRTDHYVGTF.

A remark on this clone: Other DNA sequences within the sample encode an identical CDR3. J is TRBJ1-2 and V is TRBV3-1 (or the pseudogene TRBV3-2), with D tentatively TRBD1 (5 bases). The CDR3 is 13 residues long. Germline V gene data show CDR1 as LGHDT and CDR2 as YNNKEL (reference sequence). V was pared by 4 bases and J by 0 bases, with 6 bases between. This CDR3 reads CASSPTANYGYTF. In DNA form, the CDR3 reads TGTGCCAGCAGCCCGACAGCTAACTATGGCTACACCTTC.

The chain carries TRBV7-3 and TRBJ1-1, with D perhaps TRBD1 (5 bases). This CDR3 is built from 15 residues. The V end lost 1 base, the J end lost 1 base, and 10 bases lay between the germline ends. Germline loops: CDR1 SGHTA, CDR2 FQGTGA. The CDR3 here is CASSLMGGANTEAFF. CDR3 coding DNA: TGTGCCAGCAGCTTAATGGGAGGGGCGAACACTGAAGCTTTCTTT.

The V gene is TRBV5-1, the J gene TRBJ1-2; weak D call: TRBD1 (5 bases). The CDR3 has 13 residues. Trimming stripped 7 bases from V and 1 base from J, with 11 bases between. CDR1 is SGHRS, CDR2 YFSETQ, per germline. CDR3 amino acids: CASARDINYGYTF. CDR3 nucleotide sequence: TGCGCCAGCGCCAGGGATATTAACTATGGCTACACCTTC.

The CDR3 sequence is CASSLGATNNEQFF. CDR3 nucleotide sequence: TGCGCCAGCAGCTTGGGGGCTACCAACAATGAGCAGTTCTTC. The chain carries TRBV5-1 and TRBJ2-1; D remains unclear. Germline CDR1 is SGHRS and CDR2 is YFSETQ. With 0 bases removed from V and 5 bases from J, the gap between germline ends came to 9 bases. This CDR3 is 14 amino acids long.

The chain is built from TRBV5-4 and TRBJ1-4, with D unresolved. V lost 3 bases and J lost 6, with 15 bases in between. Germline V CDR1 and CDR2: SGHNT, YYREEE (reference sequence). This CDR3 spans 15 amino acids. The CDR3 nucleotides read TGTGCCAGCAGCTACGACTTGAGCGGGGATGAAAAACTGTTTTTT. Translation: CASSYDLSGDEKLFF. Complete variable domain (other parts from reference TRBV5-4 and TRBJ1-4): ETGVTQSPTHLIKTRGQQVTLRCSSQSGHNTVSWYQQALGQGPQFIFQYYREEENGRGNFPPRFSGLQFPNYSSELNVNALELDDSALYLCASSYDLSGDEKLFFGSGTQLSVL.

V and J are TRBV6-5 and TRBJ1-1; the D gene is possibly TRBD1 (6 bases). V lost 7 bases to trimming and J lost 3 bases, with 15 bases between them. Per the germline V gene, CDR1 is MNHEY and CDR2 is SVGAGI. CDR3 length: 14 amino acids. This CDR3 reads CASTFSGGYTEAFF. DNA for the CDR3: TGTGCCAGCACCTTCAGTGGGGGCTACACTGAAGCTTTCTTT.

Details on this clone: An end of the junction does not agree with germline; a read error may underlie this. The J gene is TRBJ1-5, the V gene TRBV7-8; D gene uncertain. This CDR3 is 13 amino acids long. Germline V CDR1 and CDR2: SGHVS, FQNEAQ. This chain's CDR3 is CASSLALNQPQHF. The CDR3 DNA follows: TGTGCCAGCAGCCTAGCCCTAAATCAGCCCCAGCATTTT.

The rearrangement joins TRBV14 to TRBJ1-2; 9 bases agree with TRBD1. The germline V gene has CDR1 SGHDN and CDR2 FVKESK. The CDR3 covers 13 residues. V lost 3 bases to trimming and J lost 4 bases; unmatched junction nucleotides: 0. The CDR3 spells CASSQGQGYGYTF. CDR3 nucleotides: TGTGCCAGCAGCCAGGGACAGGGCTATGGCTACACCTTC.

The V call is TRBV4-1, the J call TRBJ2-7; the D is unclear. The germline gives CDR1 MGHRA, CDR2 YSYEKL. Trimming cost V 1 base and J 3 bases, with 7 bases left between them. This CDR3 comprises 13 residues. The CDR3 is CASSQVNGYEQYF. The CDR3 DNA is TGCGCCAGCAGCCAAGTTAACGGCTACGAGCAGTACTTC.

The chain has TRBV10-1 and TRBJ2-1; 8 bases align to TRBD2. Per the germline V gene, CDR1 is WNHNN and CDR2 is SYGVQD (reference sequence). The CDR3 is 15 residues long. V shed 6 bases and J 7 bases; nucleotides not matched to a gene: 11. The CDR3 loop is CASSLLAGGVNEQFF. The CDR3 nucleotides read TGCGCCAGCAGCCTCTTGGCGGGGGGAGTGAATGAGCAGTTCTTC.

This chain connects TRBV5-1 to TRBJ1-3; 9 positions agree with TRBD1. V was clipped by 2 bases and J by 8 bases; unmatched bases: 8. Germline-derived CDR1 and CDR2 are SGHRS and YFSETQ. This CDR3 comprises 15 residues. CDR3 loop: CASSLGDRASDTIYF. In nucleotides, the CDR3 is TGCGCCAGCAGCTTAGGGGACAGGGCAAGCGACACCATATATTTT.

The chain combines TRBV2 with TRBJ2-7; TRBD2 matches 11 bases. Losses at the gene ends were 9 bases for V and 6 bases for J; bases not matched to a gene: 7. Germline-derived CDR1 and CDR2 are SNHLY and FYNNEI. CDR3 length: 13 residues. In nucleotides, the CDR3 is TGTGCCAGGCTTCTAGCGGGGGGTACCGAGCAGTACTTC. It encodes CARLLAGGTEQYF.

The rearrangement links TRBV28 to TRBJ2-7; TRBD1 might be the D (5 bases). Germline V lookup: CDR1 MDHEN, CDR2 SYDVKM. This CDR3 contains 15 residues. Trimming pared 6 bases from V and 2 bases from J, leaving 17 bases between. CDR3 in amino acids: CASRIWGSGAYEQYF. CDR3 bases: TGTGCCAGCAGGATTTGGGGCTCAGGCGCCTACGAGCAGTACTTC.

The chain has TRBV28 and TRBJ1-1; D might be TRBD1 (5 bases). V was trimmed by 2 bases and J by 7 bases, leaving 8 bases between them. Germline V gene data show CDR1 as MDHEN and CDR2 as SYDVKM. This CDR3 comprises 12 residues. CDR3 coding DNA: TGTGCCAGCAGTTTAACTCAGGGTGAAGCTTTCTTT. Amino acid sequence: CASSLTQGEAFF.